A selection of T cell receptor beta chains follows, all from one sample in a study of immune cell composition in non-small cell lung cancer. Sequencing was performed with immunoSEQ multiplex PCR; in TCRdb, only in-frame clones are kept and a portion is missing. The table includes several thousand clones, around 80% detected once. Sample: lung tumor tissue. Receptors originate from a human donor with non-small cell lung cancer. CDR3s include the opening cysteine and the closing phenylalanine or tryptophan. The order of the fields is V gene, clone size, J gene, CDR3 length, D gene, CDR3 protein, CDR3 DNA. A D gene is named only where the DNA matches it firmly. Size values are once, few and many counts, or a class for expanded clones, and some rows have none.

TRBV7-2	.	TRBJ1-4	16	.	CASSLLTGSLMGELFF	TGTGCCAGCAGCTTACTTACAGGGTCCCTCATGGGGGAACTGTTTTTT
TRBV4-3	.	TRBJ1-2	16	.	CASSQESLQGPYGYTF	TGCGCCAGCAGCCAAGAGTCCCTCCAGGGGCCCTATGGCTACACCTTC
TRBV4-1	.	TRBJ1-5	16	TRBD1	CASSQGLAGGNQPQHF	TGCGCCAGCAGCCAAGGGCTGGCAGGGGGTAATCAGCCCCAGCATTTT
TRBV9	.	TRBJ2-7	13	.	CASSGGTVYEQYF	TGTGCCAGCAGCGGCGGGACAGTATACGAGCAGTACTTC
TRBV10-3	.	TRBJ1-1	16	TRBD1	CAISGRDRGVNTEAFF	TGTGCCATCAGTGGCCGGGACAGGGGTGTGAACACTGAAGCTTTCTTT
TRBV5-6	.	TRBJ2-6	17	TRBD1	CASRWTGGDGGANVLTF	TGTGCCAGCAGGTGGACAGGGGGAGATGGTGGGGCCAACGTCCTGACTTTC
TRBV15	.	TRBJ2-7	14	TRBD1	CATSRRDRVDEQYF	TGTGCCACCAGCCGACGGGACAGGGTCGACGAGCAGTACTTC
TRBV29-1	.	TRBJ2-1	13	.	CSTDREAANEQFF	TGCAGCACTGACAGGGAGGCGGCCAATGAGCAGTTCTTC
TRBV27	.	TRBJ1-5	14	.	CASSSLGVGQPQHF	TGTGCCAGCAGTTCTCTAGGGGTCGGACAGCCCCAGCATTTT
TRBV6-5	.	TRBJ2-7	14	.	CASSPSLARDEQYF	TGTGCCAGCAGTCCCTCGCTAGCCCGAGACGAGCAGTACTTC
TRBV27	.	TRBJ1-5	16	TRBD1	CASSSGTGGGNQPQHF	TGTGCCAGCAGTTCCGGGACAGGGGGTGGCAATCAGCCCCAGCATTTT
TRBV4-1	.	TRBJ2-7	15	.	CASSQGLDRAYEQYF	TGCGCCAGCAGCCAAGGCCTTGACAGAGCCTACGAGCAGTACTTC
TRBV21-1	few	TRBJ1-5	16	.	CASSNRLPGGAQPQHF	TGTGCCAGCAGCAATCGCCTCCCCGGTGGGGCTCAGCCCCAGCATTTT
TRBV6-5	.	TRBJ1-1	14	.	CASSYSLTGNEAFF	TGTGCCAGCAGTTACTCCCTAACGGGGAATGAAGCTTTCTTT
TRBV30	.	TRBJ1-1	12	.	CAWRYRATEAFF	TGTGCCTGGAGGTACAGGGCTACTGAAGCTTTCTTT
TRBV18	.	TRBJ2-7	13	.	CASSPMRFYEQYF	TGTGCCAGCTCACCAATGCGATTCTACGAGCAGTACTTC
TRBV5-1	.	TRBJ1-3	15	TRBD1	CASSARQGAGNTIYF	TGCGCCAGCAGCGCCCGACAGGGGGCTGGAAACACCATATATTTT
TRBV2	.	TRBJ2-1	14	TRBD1	CASSDRGQGNEQFF	TGTGCCAGCAGTGACAGGGGGCAGGGCAATGAGCAGTTCTTC
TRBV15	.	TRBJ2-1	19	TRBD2	CATSRDIGRGAFSYNEQFF	TGTGCCACCAGCAGAGATATCGGGCGGGGGGCCTTTTCATACAATGAGCAGTTCTTC
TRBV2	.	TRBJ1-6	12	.	CASSYRDSPLHF	TGTGCCAGCAGTTACAGGGACTCACCCCTCCACTTT
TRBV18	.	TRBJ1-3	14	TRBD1	CASSSQGRENTIYF	TGTGCCAGCTCGTCACAGGGGCGGGAAAACACCATATATTTT
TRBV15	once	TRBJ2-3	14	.	CATSREESSDTQYF	TGTGCCACCAGCAGGGAGGAGTCATCGGATACGCAGTATTTT
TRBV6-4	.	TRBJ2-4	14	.	CASSPGLGSNIQYF	TGTGCCAGCAGTCCGGGACTCGGCTCGAACATTCAGTACTTC
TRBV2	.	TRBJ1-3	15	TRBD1	CASLGGSGSGNTIYF	TGTGCCAGCCTAGGGGGCTCAGGCTCTGGAAACACCATATATTTT
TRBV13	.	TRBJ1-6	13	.	CASSIGRGSPLHF	TGTGCCAGCAGCATAGGACGGGGATCACCCCTCCACTTT
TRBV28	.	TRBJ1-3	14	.	CASSPTVSGNTIYF	TGTGCCAGCAGTCCGACAGTCTCTGGAAACACCATATATTTT
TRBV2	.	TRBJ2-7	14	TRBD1	CASSSGTGAYEQYF	TGTGCCAGCAGCTCCGGGACAGGGGCCTACGAGCAGTACTTC